Included here is one TCR beta chain sequence, with context. Selected positively for CCR7 and CD45RO-negative, naive CD8 cells excluded terminally differentiated effector memory CD45RA+ cells. Nashville, Tennessee was home to all donors, each a Caucasian adult. Data came from immunoSEQ multiplex PCR; TCRdb stores just in-frame clones and leaves some out. The repertoire has around 1.9 million clones, just under 95% of them found once; the top ten carry 1.5% to 2%. The source of the sample is a study of shared clonotypes between healthy human individuals. The CDR3 contains 14 residues. The V and J ends lost 3 bases and 6 bases respectively, with 12 bases between them. Germline V gives CDR1 WNHNN, CDR2 SYGVQD (reference sequence).

The sequencing input was naive CD8+ T cells from PBMCs. This sequence originates from a man aged 18 to 30 in good health. Some clones in this sample may be carry-over from other donors' samples. The chain links TRBV10-1 to TRBJ2-1; D possibly corresponds to TRBD2 (5 bases). The CDR3 spells CASSELGASNEQFF. DNA for the CDR3: TGCGCCAGCAGTGAACTAGGAGCCTCCAATGAGCAGTTCTTC.